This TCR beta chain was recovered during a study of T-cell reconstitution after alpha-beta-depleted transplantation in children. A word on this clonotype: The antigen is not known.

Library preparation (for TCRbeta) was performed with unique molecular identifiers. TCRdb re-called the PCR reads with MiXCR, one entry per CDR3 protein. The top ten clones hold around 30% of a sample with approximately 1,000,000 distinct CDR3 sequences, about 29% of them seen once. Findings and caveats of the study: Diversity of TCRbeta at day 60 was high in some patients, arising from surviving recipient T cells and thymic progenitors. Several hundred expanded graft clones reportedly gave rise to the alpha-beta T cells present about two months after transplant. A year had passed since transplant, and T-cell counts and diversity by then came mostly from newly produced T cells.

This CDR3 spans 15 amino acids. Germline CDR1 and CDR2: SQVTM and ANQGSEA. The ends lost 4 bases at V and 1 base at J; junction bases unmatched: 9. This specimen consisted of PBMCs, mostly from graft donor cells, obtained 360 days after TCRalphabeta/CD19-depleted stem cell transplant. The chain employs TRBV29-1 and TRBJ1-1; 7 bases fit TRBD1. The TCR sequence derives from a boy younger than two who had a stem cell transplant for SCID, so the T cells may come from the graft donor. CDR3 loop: CSVGPETGRNTEAFF. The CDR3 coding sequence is TGCAGCGTTGGCCCAGAGACAGGGAGGAACACTGAAGCTTTCTTT.